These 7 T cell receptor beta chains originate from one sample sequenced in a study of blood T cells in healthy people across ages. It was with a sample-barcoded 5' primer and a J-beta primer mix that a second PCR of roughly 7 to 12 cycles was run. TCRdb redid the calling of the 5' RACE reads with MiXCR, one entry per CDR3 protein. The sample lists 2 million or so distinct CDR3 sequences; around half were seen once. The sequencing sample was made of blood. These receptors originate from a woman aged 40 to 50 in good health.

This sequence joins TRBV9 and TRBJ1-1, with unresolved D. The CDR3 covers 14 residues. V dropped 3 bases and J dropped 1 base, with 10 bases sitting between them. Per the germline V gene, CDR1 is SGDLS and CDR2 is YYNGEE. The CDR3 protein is CASSEKTANTEAFF. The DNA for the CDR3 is TGTGCCAGCAGCGAAAAGACGGCGAACACTGAAGCTTTCTTT.

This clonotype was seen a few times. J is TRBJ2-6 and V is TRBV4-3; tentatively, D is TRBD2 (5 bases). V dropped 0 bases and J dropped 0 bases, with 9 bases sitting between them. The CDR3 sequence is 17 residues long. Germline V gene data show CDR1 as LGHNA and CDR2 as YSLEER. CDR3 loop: CASSQDPGYSGANVLTF. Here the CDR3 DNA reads TGCGCCAGCAGCCAAGATCCGGGGTACTCTGGGGCCAACGTCCTGACTTTC.

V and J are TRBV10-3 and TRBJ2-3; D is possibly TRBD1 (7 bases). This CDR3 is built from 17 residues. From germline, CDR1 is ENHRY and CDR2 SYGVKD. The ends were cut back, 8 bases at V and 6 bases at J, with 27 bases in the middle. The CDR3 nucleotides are TGTGCCATCGGTCCCGGGGGATCGGACAGGTTGAGCGATACGCAGTATTTT. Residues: CAIGPGGSDRLSDTQYF.

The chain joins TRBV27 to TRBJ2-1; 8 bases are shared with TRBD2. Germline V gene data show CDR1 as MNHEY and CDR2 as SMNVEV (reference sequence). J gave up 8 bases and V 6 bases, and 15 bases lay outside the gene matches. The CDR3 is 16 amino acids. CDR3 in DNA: TGTGCCAGCAGCCTTCAACCGGGACTAGTCCCATATGAGCAGTTCTTC. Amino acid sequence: CASSLQPGLVPYEQFF.

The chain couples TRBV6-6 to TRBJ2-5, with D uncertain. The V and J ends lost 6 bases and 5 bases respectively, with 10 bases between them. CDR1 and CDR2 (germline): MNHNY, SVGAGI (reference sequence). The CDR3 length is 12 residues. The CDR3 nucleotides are TGTGCCAGCAGCTGGGTAGCCGAGACCCAGTACTTC. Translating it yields CASSWVAETQYF.

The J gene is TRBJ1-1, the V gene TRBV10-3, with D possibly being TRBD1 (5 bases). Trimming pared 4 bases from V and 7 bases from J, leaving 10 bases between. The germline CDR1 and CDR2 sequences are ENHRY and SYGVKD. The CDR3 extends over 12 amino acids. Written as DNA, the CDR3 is TGTGCCATCAGTGGTAGGGGATTTGAAGCTTTCTTT. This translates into CAISGRGFEAFF.

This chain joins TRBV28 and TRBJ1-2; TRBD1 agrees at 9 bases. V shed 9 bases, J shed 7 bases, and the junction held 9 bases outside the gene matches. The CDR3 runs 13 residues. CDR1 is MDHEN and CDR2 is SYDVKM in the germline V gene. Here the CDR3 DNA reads TGTGCCAGTACGGACAGGGGTATTGGTGGCTACACCTTC. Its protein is CASTDRGIGGYTF.